This entry lists 24 T cell receptor beta chains sequenced from one sample in a study of cytomegalovirus exposure and HLA in healthy donors. The PCR made use of 60 Vbeta and 13 Jbeta primers. TCRdb's copy holds only in-frame clones and misses some; the assay was immunoSEQ multiplex PCR. The sample gives 46,000 or so clones, around 60% of which show up once; around 12% is in the top ten. The sequenced sample consisted of PBMCs. The receptor source for this set is a man aged 55-75 years in good health and CMV-seropositive.

The chain combines TRBV10-1 with TRBJ2-5, with TRBD2 identical over 10 bases. The CDR3 is 15 amino acids. Unmatched junction bases numbered 5, after V lost 2 bases and J lost 5 bases. Germline CDR1 reads WNHNN; CDR2 reads SYGVQD (reference sequence). CDR3 region: CASSERAGGSETQYF. The CDR3 DNA follows: TGCGCCAGCAGTGAGAGAGCGGGAGGGTCGGAGACCCAGTACTTC.

The V gene is TRBV27, the J gene TRBJ2-1; no clear D gene. This CDR3 region has 12 residues. Trimming stripped 5 bases from V and 8 bases from J, with 10 bases between. CDR1 and CDR2 (germline): MNHEY, SMNVEV (reference sequence). CDR3 nucleotides: TGTGCCAGCAGTAGCCTATCCCATGAGCAGTTCTTC. This codes for CASSSLSHEQFF.

CDR3 loop: CASTRDRENTEAFF. DNA for the CDR3: TGTGCCAGCACCCGGGACAGGGAGAACACTGAAGCTTTCTTT. The chain is built from TRBV6-5 and TRBJ1-1; TRBD1 aligns across 9 bases. The CDR3 contains 14 residues. The V gene's germline CDR1 is MNHEY and CDR2 SVGAGI. V lost 7 bases to trimming and J lost 1 base; unmatched junction nucleotides: 4.

The chain employs TRBV27 and TRBJ2-7, with 7 nucleotides matching TRBD2. The CDR3 is 14 amino acids. Per germline, CDR1 MNHEY and CDR2 SMNVEV (reference sequence). The junction had 4 bases not matched to a gene; V was cut back by 0 bases and J by 5 bases. CDR3 region: CASSLSVAGDEQYF. Here the CDR3 DNA reads TGTGCCAGCAGTTTATCTGTAGCGGGCGACGAGCAGTACTTC.

V is TRBV19 and J is TRBJ2-7; tentatively, D is TRBD2 (6 bases). CDR1 LNHDA and CDR2 SQIVND come from the germline V gene (reference sequence). V gave up 5 bases and J gave up 2 bases, with 16 bases separating them. The CDR3 has 15 residues. The CDR3 here is CASSSQGLQPYEQYF. The CDR3, as DNA: TGTGCCAGTAGTTCCCAGGGACTCCAACCCTACGAGCAGTACTTC.

J is TRBJ2-5 and V is TRBV18; TRBD1 might be the D (6 bases). The CDR3 is 14 amino acids. V lost 3 bases and J lost 1, with 9 bases in between. Germline V gene sequence: CDR1 KGHSH, CDR2 LQKENI. The CDR3 DNA reads as TGTGCCAGCTCACCGCAGGGGCGCCAAGAGACCCAGTACTTC. Translated, it gives CASSPQGRQETQYF.

The chain couples TRBV19 to TRBJ2-7; unclear D gene. CDR1 and CDR2 (germline): LNHDA, SQIVND (reference sequence). V shed 7 bases and J shed 2 bases, with 21 bases lying between them. This CDR3 contains 16 residues. This CDR3 reads CASTTEHTVTTYEQYF. The CDR3 nucleotides read TGTGCCAGTACCACAGAACACACCGTAACAACCTACGAGCAGTACTTC.

The chain links TRBV30 to TRBJ2-1; D is ambiguous. This CDR3 is 15 amino acids long. Germline values: CDR1 GTSNPN, CDR2 SVGIG (reference sequence). The V and J ends lost 0 bases and 9 bases respectively, with 18 bases between them. The chain's CDR3 is CAWSVPVLVVFEQFF. Here the CDR3 DNA reads TGTGCCTGGAGTGTCCCGGTTTTAGTTGTCTTTGAGCAGTTCTTC.

This chain links TRBV18 with TRBJ2-7, with TRBD2 identical over 12 bases. This CDR3 is 16 amino acids long. Germline values: CDR1 KGHSH, CDR2 LQKENI. V was pared by 4 bases and J by 2 bases, with 6 bases of the junction left unmatched. CDR3 sequence: CASSRLAGARAYEQYF. The DNA for the CDR3 is TGTGCCAGCTCACGACTAGCGGGAGCCCGGGCCTACGAGCAGTACTTC.

The chain employs TRBV5-4 and TRBJ2-5; 15 bases fit TRBD2. Germline CDR1 reads SGHNT; CDR2 reads YYREEE (reference sequence). V dropped 7 bases and J dropped 6; count of bases not matched to a gene: 10. The CDR3 runs to 16 residues. This CDR3 reads CASLGTSGRMWKTQYF. The CDR3 DNA sequence: TGTGCCAGCCTGGGGACTAGCGGGAGGATGTGGAAGACCCAGTACTTC.

This chain links TRBV21-1 with TRBJ2-3; the table's D call of TRBD1 was not tested on the DNA. TRBV21-1 is shown as a pseudogene. The CDR3 has 14 amino acids. The CDR3 loop reads CASTEARRGDTQYF. The CDR3 DNA follows: TGTGCCAGCACGGAAGCCCGAAGGGGAGATACGCAGTATTTT.

The chain has TRBV6-5 and TRBJ1-2, with D tentatively TRBD1 (6 bases). The germline V gene encodes CDR1 MNHEY and CDR2 SVGAGI. V lost 10 bases and J lost 3, with 15 bases in between. The CDR3 is made up of 13 amino acids. This chain's CDR3 is CATARGSHYGYTF. The DNA for the CDR3 is TGTGCCACCGCAAGGGGGAGCCACTATGGCTACACCTTC.

The rearrangement joins TRBV4-3 to TRBJ2-1; 9 nucleotides align to TRBD1. This CDR3 comprises 14 residues. From germline, CDR1 is LGHNA and CDR2 YSLEER. V lost 4 bases, J lost 7 bases, and 5 bases stayed unmatched. CDR3 in amino acids: CASSLWTGENEQFF. For the CDR3, the DNA is TGCGCCAGCAGCCTATGGACAGGGGAAAATGAGCAGTTCTTC.

V gene TRBV10-3 combines with J gene TRBJ1-1; weak D call: TRBD1 (6 bases). This CDR3 region has 14 residues. Trimming stripped 7 bases from V and 4 bases from J, with 16 bases between. Germline CDR1 ENHRY, CDR2 SYGVKD. The chain's CDR3 is CAINPAGEGTEAFF. DNA of the CDR3: TGTGCCATCAACCCCGCAGGGGAGGGCACTGAAGCTTTCTTT.

The rearrangement links TRBV5-4 to TRBJ2-5; TRBD2 matches at 7 bases. The CDR3 extends over 16 amino acids. The germline CDR1 and CDR2 sequences are SGHNT and YYREEE (reference sequence). The J segment lost 3 bases and the V segment lost 0 bases, leaving 8 bases of the junction unmatched. CDR3 coding DNA: TGTGCCAGCAGCTTGGCCCCTAGCGGAACTAAAGAGACCCAGTACTTC. Its protein product is CASSLAPSGTKETQYF.

The rearrangement uses TRBV6-1 and TRBJ1-5; 8 bases map to TRBD1. J gave up 3 bases and V 5 bases, and 6 bases lay outside the gene matches. Germline V gene sequence: CDR1 MNHNS, CDR2 SASEGT. The CDR3 runs to 15 residues. CDR3 sequence reads: CASSRQGTNNQPQHF. CDR3 nucleotides: TGTGCCAGCAGTCGACAGGGGACCAACAATCAGCCCCAGCATTTT.

The V and J genes are TRBV4-1 and TRBJ2-1, with TRBD2 identical over 8 bases. Germline V gene data show CDR1 as MGHRA and CDR2 as YSYEKL. The V gene end was trimmed by 3 bases and the J gene end by 9 bases; junction bases not matched to a gene: 7. The CDR3 is 14 amino acids. The CDR3 here is CASSQASGLGEQFF. The CDR3 DNA is TGCGCCAGCAGCCAGGCCTCGGGACTAGGTGAGCAGTTCTTC.

The V call is TRBV6-1, the J call TRBJ2-7; a weak D match, TRBD1 (5 bases). V lost 8 bases and J 0 bases, leaving 11 bases between the germline ends. CDR3 size: 13 residues. Germline V lookup: CDR1 MNHNS, CDR2 SASEGT. The chain's CDR3 is CASAGPPSYEQYF. The DNA of the CDR3 is TGTGCCAGCGCAGGGCCGCCCTCCTACGAGCAGTACTTC.

This clone was picked up a small number of times. The chain is built from TRBV7-9 and TRBJ2-3, with TRBD1 matching 10 bases. The CDR3 length is 14 residues. Trimming cost V 2 bases and J 7 bases; bases outside gene matches: 3. Germline values: CDR1 SEHNR, CDR2 FQNEAQ (reference sequence). CDR3 nucleotides: TGTGCCAGCAGCTTATGGGACAGGGGTAATACGCAGTATTTT. Translating gives CASSLWDRGNTQYF.

This clone was detected only a few times. V is TRBV7-6 and J is TRBJ2-3; TRBD2 aligns across 10 bases. The V and J ends lost 4 bases and 2 bases, in that order; junction bases with no gene match: 6. The CDR3 is 16 residues long. Germline CDR1 is SGHVS and CDR2 is FNYEAQ. CDR3 loop: CASSYASGSFTDTQYF. CDR3 in DNA: TGTGCCAGCAGCTACGCTAGCGGGAGTTTCACAGATACGCAGTATTTT. The full variable domain, rest sourced from reference TRBV7-6 and TRBJ2-3, is GAGVSQSPRYKVTKRGQDVALRCDPISGHVSLYWYRQALGQGPEFLTYFNYEAQQDKSGLPNDRFSAERPEGSISTLTIQRTEQRDSAMYRCASSYASGSFTDTQYFGPGTRLTVL.

The chain recombines TRBV7-9 with TRBJ2-7, with a weak D call TRBD2 (5 bases). Germline lookup yields CDR1 SEHNR and CDR2 FQNEAQ (reference sequence). The V and J ends lost 5 bases and 2 bases respectively, with 13 bases between them. The CDR3 runs 14 residues. The CDR3 spells CASSLTGLAYEQYF. The CDR3 DNA reads as TGTGCCAGCAGCCTTACTGGACTCGCCTACGAGCAGTACTTC.

The chain couples TRBV5-1 to TRBJ2-5; possible D gene TRBD2, 6 bases. CDR1 SGHRS and CDR2 YFSETQ come from the germline V gene. The CDR3 runs 14 residues. With 3 bases removed from V and 1 base from J, the gap between germline ends came to 10 bases. In nucleotides, the CDR3 is TGCGCCAGCAGCTCGGGACTGTCCCAAGAGACCCAGTACTTC. This gives the protein CASSSGLSQETQYF.

The chain employs TRBV28 and TRBJ2-1; possibly TRBD2 for D (5 bases). Germline lookup yields CDR1 MDHEN and CDR2 SYDVKM. V gave up 5 bases and J gave up 2 bases, with 10 bases separating them. The CDR3 has 14 amino acids. The CDR3 nucleotides read TGTGCCAGCAGTCCGCCGCGGGCCTACAATGAGCAGTTCTTC. Amino acid sequence: CASSPPRAYNEQFF.

The chain joins TRBV7-2 to TRBJ2-7; 9 nucleotides align to TRBD1. The CDR3 extends over 14 amino acids. The germline CDR1 and CDR2 sequences are SGHTA and FQGNSA. V lost 5 bases, J lost 2 bases, and 4 bases stayed unmatched. The chain's CDR3 is CASSRRDRAYEQYF. DNA for the CDR3: TGTGCCAGCAGCCGCCGGGACAGGGCCTACGAGCAGTACTTC. Supplemented by reference TRBV7-2 and TRBJ2-7, the full variable domain reads GAGVSQSPSNKVTEKGKDVELRCDPISGHTALYWYRQSLGQGLEFLIYFQGNSAPDKSGLPSDRFSAERTGGSVSTLTIQRTQQEDSAVYLCASSRRDRAYEQYFGPGTRLTVT.